Presented here are 16 T cell receptor beta chains from one specimen sequenced in a study of identifying expanded T cells in peripheral blood. Profiling relied on immunoSEQ multiplex PCR, and the TCRdb table lists in-frame clones only, not all of them. The sample lists 83,000 or so clones, more than 70% occurring once. The material sequenced was blood. Receptor source: a person aged 18 to 75 in good health.

The V gene is TRBV6-5, the J gene TRBJ1-5; D gene ambiguous. The V and J ends lost 5 bases and 5 bases respectively, with 10 bases between them. This CDR3 is 13 amino acids long. Per germline, CDR1 MNHEY and CDR2 SVGAGI. CDR3 region: CASSRLEDQPQHF. The CDR3 nucleotides read TGTGCCAGCAGTCGACTTGAGGATCAGCCCCAGCATTTT.

The V and J genes are TRBV19 and TRBJ1-5; D remains ambiguous. This CDR3 is 13 amino acids long. Germline assignment: CDR1 LNHDA and CDR2 SQIVND (reference sequence). Between the trimmed V and J ends, which lost 8 bases and 4 bases, there was a span of 12 bases. CDR3 DNA: TGTGCCAGTCAGAGGGCTTTTAATCAGCCCCAGCATTTT. Its protein is CASQRAFNQPQHF.

The sample holds one count of this clone. The chain uses TRBV5-1 and TRBJ2-7, with D possibly called TRBD1 or TRBD2 (5 bases each). V lost 0 bases and J lost 2, with 12 bases in between. The germline V gene has CDR1 SGHRS and CDR2 YFSETQ. The CDR3 has 15 residues. The CDR3 reads CASSLDPGTTYEQYF. For the CDR3, the DNA is TGCGCCAGCAGCTTGGATCCAGGGACGACCTACGAGCAGTACTTC.

The chain links TRBV9 to TRBJ2-7; D is unresolved. With 2 bases removed from V and 3 bases from J, the gap between germline ends came to 12 bases. The V gene's germline CDR1 is SGDLS and CDR2 YYNGEE. CDR3 length equals 14 residues. CDR3 protein: CASSVSGADYEQYF. CDR3 sequence (DNA): TGTGCCAGCAGCGTTTCCGGCGCGGACTACGAGCAGTACTTC.

V usage is TRBV11-2 and J usage is TRBJ2-2; the match to TRBD1 covers 7 bases. The germline CDR1 and CDR2 sequences are SGHAT and FQNNGV. The CDR3 is made up of 13 amino acids. With 5 bases clipped from V and 7 bases from J, the junction kept 4 bases outside the gene matches. The CDR3 bases are TGTGCCAGCAGCGTCAGGGGGATCGGGGAGCTGTTTTTT. This sequence encodes CASSVRGIGELFF.

V is TRBV5-1 and J is TRBJ2-5, with 14 bases aligning to TRBD2. V dropped 3 bases and J dropped 1; count of bases not matched to a gene: 5. The CDR3 contains 17 residues. The germline V gene encodes CDR1 SGHRS and CDR2 YFSETQ. The CDR3 is CASSSGGLAGGQETQYF. For the CDR3, the DNA is TGCGCCAGCAGCTCAGGAGGACTAGCGGGGGGCCAAGAGACCCAGTACTTC.

The V call is TRBV29-1, the J call TRBJ2-2, with 7 positions matching TRBD1. The CDR3 has 14 residues. CDR1 and CDR2 from the germline V gene are SQVTM and ANQGSEA. The V segment lost 6 bases and the J segment 1 base; nucleotides outside the gene matches: 5. The CDR3 DNA is TGCAGCGTGGCCGGGACAGAGAACACCGGGGAGCTGTTTTTT. As protein: CSVAGTENTGELFF.

The count of this clone is one. This chain uses TRBV9 with TRBJ1-2; the D gene is possibly TRBD1 (5 bases). The length of the CDR3 is 14 residues. With 3 bases removed from V and 0 bases from J, the gap between germline ends came to 9 bases. Germline V gene sequence: CDR1 SGDLS, CDR2 YYNGEE. The CDR3 loop reads CASSEGTSNYGYTF. The CDR3 bases are TGTGCCAGCAGCGAAGGGACCTCTAACTATGGCTACACCTTC.

The chain employs TRBV25-1 and TRBJ1-2; D ambiguous. Per the germline V gene, CDR1 is MGHDK and CDR2 is SYGVNS. The CDR3 length is 16 residues. V was pared by 2 bases and J by 4 bases, with 17 bases between. The CDR3 nucleotides read TGTGCCAGCAGTGAACCGGGTGGAGGGTCCGTCTATGGCTACACCTTC. As protein: CASSEPGGGSVYGYTF.

The chain couples TRBV9 to TRBJ1-1; no reliable D call. Trimming shortened V by 6 bases and J by 8 bases, and 20 bases separated the two germline ends. The CDR3 totals 14 residues. CDR1 and CDR2 from the germline V gene are SGDLS and YYNGEE. The CDR3 sequence is CASTPPEGGREAFF. CDR3 DNA: TGTGCCAGCACCCCCCCCGAGGGCGGGCGCGAAGCTTTCTTT.

The V call is TRBV30, the J call TRBJ2-3; D perhaps matches TRBD2 (6 bases). Trimming shortened V by 3 bases and J by 2 bases, and 12 bases separated the two germline ends. Germline lookup yields CDR1 GTSNPN and CDR2 SVGIG (reference sequence). CDR3 size: 14 residues. In DNA, the CDR3 is TGTGCCTGGAGAGGGCGGGGAACCACAGATACGCAGTATTTT. It codes for CAWRGRGTTDTQYF.

This clone was picked up a small number of times. The chain couples TRBV2 to TRBJ2-7; 10 bases match TRBD2. Per the germline V gene, CDR1 is SNHLY and CDR2 is FYNNEI. The CDR3 is made up of 15 amino acids. Germline trimming cut 5 bases from V and 4 bases from J; bases unmatched to any gene: 8. The CDR3 reads CASSRERGGGYEQYF. CDR3 bases: TGTGCCAGCAGTCGCGAGCGGGGGGGCGGATACGAGCAGTACTTC.

This chain joins TRBV5-1 and TRBJ2-7, with D perhaps being TRBD1 or TRBD2 (6 bases each). Germline loops: CDR1 SGHRS, CDR2 YFSETQ. Trimming removed 0 bases from V and 3 bases from J, with 19 bases in between. This CDR3 comprises 17 residues. The CDR3 loop reads CASSLELPWGALYEQYF. The CDR3 coding sequence is TGCGCCAGCAGCTTGGAACTCCCGTGGGGGGCACTCTACGAGCAGTACTTC. Complete variable domain (other parts from reference TRBV5-1 and TRBJ2-7): KAGVTQTPRYLIKTRGQQVTLSCSPISGHRSVSWYQQTPGQGLQFLFEYFSETQRNKGNFPGRFSGRQFSNSRSEMNVSTLELGDSALYLCASSLELPWGALYEQYFGPGTRLTVT.

The rearrangement joins TRBV25-1 to TRBJ2-1, with D tentatively TRBD1 or TRBD2 (6 bases each). CDR1 MGHDK and CDR2 SYGVNS come from the germline V gene. V lost 3 bases to trimming and J lost 4 bases, with 13 bases between them. This CDR3 comprises 15 residues. The CDR3 DNA is TGTGCCAGCAGTGATCCCGGGGGCGGGTACAATGAGCAGTTCTTC. Its translation is CASSDPGGGYNEQFF.

The chain carries TRBV2 and TRBJ2-2; 10 bases agree with TRBD1. The length of the CDR3 is 15 residues. Germline V gene data show CDR1 as SNHLY and CDR2 as FYNNEI. J was trimmed by 4 bases and V by 4 bases; bases with no gene match: 3. The CDR3 loop reads CASSVRTGGTGELFF. The CDR3 DNA follows: TGTGCCAGCAGTGTCAGGACAGGGGGCACCGGGGAGCTGTTTTTT.

The genes are TRBV10-3 and TRBJ2-5, with 10 bases lining up with TRBD2. J lost 4 bases, V lost 4 bases, and 9 bases had no gene match. The CDR3 has 16 amino acids. The germline CDR1 and CDR2 sequences are ENHRY and SYGVKD. The CDR3: CAISVGLAGVGETQYF. DNA of the CDR3: TGTGCCATCAGTGTTGGCCTAGCGGGAGTCGGAGAGACCCAGTACTTC.